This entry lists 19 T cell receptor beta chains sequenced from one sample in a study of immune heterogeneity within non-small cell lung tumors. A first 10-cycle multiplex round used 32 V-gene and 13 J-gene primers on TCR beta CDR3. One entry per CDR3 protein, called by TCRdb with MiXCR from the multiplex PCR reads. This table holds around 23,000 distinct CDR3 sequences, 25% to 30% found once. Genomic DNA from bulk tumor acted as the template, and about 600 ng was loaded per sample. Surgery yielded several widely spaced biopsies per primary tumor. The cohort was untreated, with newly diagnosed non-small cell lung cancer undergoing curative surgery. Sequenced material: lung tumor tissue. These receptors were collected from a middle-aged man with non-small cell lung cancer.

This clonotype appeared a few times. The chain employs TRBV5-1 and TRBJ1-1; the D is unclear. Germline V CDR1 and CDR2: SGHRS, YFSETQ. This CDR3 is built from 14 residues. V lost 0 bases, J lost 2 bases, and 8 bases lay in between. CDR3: CASSLGILNTEAFF. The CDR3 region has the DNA TGCGCCAGCAGCTTGGGGATTTTAAACACTGAAGCTTTCTTT.

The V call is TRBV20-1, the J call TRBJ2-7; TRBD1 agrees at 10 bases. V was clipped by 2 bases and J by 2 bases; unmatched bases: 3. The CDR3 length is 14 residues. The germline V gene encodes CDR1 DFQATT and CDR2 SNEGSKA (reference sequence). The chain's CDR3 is CSARRDRGPYEQYF. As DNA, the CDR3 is TGCAGTGCTAGACGGGACAGGGGACCCTACGAGCAGTACTTC.

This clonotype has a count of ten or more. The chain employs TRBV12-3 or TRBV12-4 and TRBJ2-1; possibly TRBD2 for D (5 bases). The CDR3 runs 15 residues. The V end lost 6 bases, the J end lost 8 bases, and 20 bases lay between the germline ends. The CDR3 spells CASSPTQTGLDEQFF. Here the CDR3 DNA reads TGTGCCAGCAGCCCCACACAGACGGGGTTGGATGAGCAGTTCTTC.

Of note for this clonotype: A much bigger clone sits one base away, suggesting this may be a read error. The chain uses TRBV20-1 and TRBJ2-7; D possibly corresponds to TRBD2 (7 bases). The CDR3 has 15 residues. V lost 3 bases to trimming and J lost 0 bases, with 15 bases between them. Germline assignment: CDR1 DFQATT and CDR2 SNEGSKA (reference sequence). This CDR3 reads CSARGGAAGSYEQYF. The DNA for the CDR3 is TGCAGTGCTAGGGGGGGGGCAGCGGGCTCCTACGAGCAGTACTTC.

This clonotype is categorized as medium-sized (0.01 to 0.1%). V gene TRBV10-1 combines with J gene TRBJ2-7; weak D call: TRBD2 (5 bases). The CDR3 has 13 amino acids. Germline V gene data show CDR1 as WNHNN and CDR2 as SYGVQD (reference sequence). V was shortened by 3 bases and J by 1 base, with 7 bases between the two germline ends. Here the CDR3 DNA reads TGCGCCAGCAGTGAAGGAGGATCCTACGAGCAGTACTTC. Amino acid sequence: CASSEGGSYEQYF.

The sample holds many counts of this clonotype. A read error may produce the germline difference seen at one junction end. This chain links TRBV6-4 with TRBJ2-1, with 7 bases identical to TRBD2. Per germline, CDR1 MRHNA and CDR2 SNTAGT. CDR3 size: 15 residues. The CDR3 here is CASSGLAGSFNEQFF. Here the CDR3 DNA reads TGTGCCAGCAGTGGGTTAGCGGGTTCCTTCAATGAGCAGTTCTTC.

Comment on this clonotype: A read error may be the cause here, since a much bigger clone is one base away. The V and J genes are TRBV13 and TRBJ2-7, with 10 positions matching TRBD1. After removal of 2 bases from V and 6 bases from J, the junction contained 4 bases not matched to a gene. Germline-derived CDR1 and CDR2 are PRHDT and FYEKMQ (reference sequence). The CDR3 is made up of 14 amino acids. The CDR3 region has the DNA TGTGCCAGCAGCTTAAGGACAGGGGGTTTCGAGCAGTACTTC. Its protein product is CASSLRTGGFEQYF.

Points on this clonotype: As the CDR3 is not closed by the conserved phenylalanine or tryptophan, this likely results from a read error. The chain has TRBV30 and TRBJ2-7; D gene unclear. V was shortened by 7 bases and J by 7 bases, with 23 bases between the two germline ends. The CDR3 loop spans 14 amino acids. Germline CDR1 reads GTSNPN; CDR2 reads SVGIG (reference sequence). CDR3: CASNRAPKFEEQYY. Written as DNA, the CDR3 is TGTGCCTCCAATAGGGCCCCGAAATTCGAGGAGCAGTACTAC.

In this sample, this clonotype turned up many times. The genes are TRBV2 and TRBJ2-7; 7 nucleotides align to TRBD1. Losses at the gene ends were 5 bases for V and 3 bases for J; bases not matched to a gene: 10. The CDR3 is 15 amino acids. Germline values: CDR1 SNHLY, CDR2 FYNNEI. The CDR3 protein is CASSQVPGDSYEQYF. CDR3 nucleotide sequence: TGTGCCAGCAGTCAAGTTCCAGGGGACAGCTACGAGCAGTACTTC. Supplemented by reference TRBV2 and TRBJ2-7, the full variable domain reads EPEVTQTPSHQVTQMGQEVILRCVPISNHLYFYWYRQILGQKVEFLVSFYNNEISEKSEIFDDQFSVERPDGSNFTLKIRSTKLEDSAMYFCASSQVPGDSYEQYFGPGTRLTVT.

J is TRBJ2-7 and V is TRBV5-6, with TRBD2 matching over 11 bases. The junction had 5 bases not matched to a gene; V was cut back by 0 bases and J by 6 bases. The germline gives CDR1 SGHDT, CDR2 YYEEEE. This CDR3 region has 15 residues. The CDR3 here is CASSLGTSGGFEQYF. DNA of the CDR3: TGTGCCAGCAGCTTGGGTACTAGCGGGGGCTTCGAGCAGTACTTC. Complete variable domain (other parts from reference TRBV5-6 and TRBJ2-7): DAGVTQSPTHLIKTRGQQVTLRCSPKSGHDTVSWYQQALGQGPQFIFQYYEEEERQRGNFPDRFSGHQFPNYSSELNVNALLLGDSALYLCASSLGTSGGFEQYFGPGTRLTVT.

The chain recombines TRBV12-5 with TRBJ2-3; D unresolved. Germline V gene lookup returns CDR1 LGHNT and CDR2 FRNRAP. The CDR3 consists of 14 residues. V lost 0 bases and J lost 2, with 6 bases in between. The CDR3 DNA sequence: TGTGCTAGTGGTTTGGTACTCATCACAGATACGCAGTATTTT. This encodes CASGLVLITDTQYF.

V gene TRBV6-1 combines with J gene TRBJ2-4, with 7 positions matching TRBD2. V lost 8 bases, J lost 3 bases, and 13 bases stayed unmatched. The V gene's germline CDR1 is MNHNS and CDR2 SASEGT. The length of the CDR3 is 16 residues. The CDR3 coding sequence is TGTGCCAGCTACTTAGCGGGCCTATCGAACAAAAACATTCAGTACTTC. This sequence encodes CASYLAGLSNKNIQYF.

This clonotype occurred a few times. The CDR3 loop is CASSSTGSSYEQYF. The DNA for the CDR3 is TGTGCCAGCAGCTCCACGGGAAGCTCCTACGAGCAGTACTTC. V gene TRBV5-6 combines with J gene TRBJ2-7, with D maybe TRBD2 (5 bases). V was trimmed by 3 bases and J by 0 bases, leaving 10 bases between them. This CDR3 contains 14 residues. Germline assignment: CDR1 SGHDT and CDR2 YYEEEE.

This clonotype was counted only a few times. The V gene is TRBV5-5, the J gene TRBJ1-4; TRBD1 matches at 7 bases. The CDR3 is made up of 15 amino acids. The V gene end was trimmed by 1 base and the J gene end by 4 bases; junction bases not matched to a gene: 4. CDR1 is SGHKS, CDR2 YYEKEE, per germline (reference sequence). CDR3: CASSLSDRVNEKLFF. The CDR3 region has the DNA TGTGCCAGCAGCTTGAGCGACAGGGTTAATGAAAAACTGTTTTTT.

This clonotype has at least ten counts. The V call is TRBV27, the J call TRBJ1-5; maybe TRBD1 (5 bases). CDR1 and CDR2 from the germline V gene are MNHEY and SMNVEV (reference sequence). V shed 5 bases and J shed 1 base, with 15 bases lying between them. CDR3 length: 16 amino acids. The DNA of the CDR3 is TGTGCCAGCAGTAAACAGGCAATGTCGAGCAATCAGCCCCAGCATTTT. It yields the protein CASSKQAMSSNQPQHF.

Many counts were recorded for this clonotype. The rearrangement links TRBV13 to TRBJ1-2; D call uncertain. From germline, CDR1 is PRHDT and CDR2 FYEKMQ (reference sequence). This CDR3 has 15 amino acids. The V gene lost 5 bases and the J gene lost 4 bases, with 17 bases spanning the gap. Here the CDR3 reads CASSRLLGTFYGYTF. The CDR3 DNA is TGTGCCAGCAGCCGCCTTTTGGGTACTTTCTATGGCTACACCTTC.

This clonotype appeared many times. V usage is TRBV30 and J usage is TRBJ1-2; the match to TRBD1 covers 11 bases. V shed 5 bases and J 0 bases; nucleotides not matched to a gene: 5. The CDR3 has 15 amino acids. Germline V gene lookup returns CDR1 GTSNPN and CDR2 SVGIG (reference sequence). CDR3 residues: CAWEGQGASNYGYTF. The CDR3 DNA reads TGTGCCTGGGAAGGACAGGGGGCCTCTAACTATGGCTACACCTTC.

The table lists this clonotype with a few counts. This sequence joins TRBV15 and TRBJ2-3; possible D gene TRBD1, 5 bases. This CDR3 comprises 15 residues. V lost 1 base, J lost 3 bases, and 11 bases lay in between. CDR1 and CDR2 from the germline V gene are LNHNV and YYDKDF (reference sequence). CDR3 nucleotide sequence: TGTGCCACCAGCAGAGTAAAGACAGAAACAGATACGCAGTATTTT. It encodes CATSRVKTETDTQYF.

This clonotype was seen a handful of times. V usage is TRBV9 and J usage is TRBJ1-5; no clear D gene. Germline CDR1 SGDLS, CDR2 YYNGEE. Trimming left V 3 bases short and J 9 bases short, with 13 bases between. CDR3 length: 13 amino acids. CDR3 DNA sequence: TGTGCCAGCAGCGGGGGTGCCGAAGGGCCCCAGCATTTT. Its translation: CASSGGAEGPQHF.